The 11 T cell receptor beta chains given below trace back to one sample, sequenced in a study of beta chain features in type 1 diabetes. Study-level findings and limits: TCRB CDR3s were moderately but significantly shorter in Type 1 diabetes patients in all four CD4+ subsets.

The antigens of these receptors remain unknown. The entirety of the isolated RNA underwent reverse transcription, so expressed TCRB transcripts were sequenced. Profiling relied on immunoSEQ multiplex PCR, and the TCRdb table lists in-frame clones only, not all of them. Of roughly 260,000 clones detected, 20% appear once; the ten largest clones hold approximately 0.029%. Material for sequencing was naive CD4+ T cells from blood. These receptors were obtained from a woman in her forties with type 1 diabetes.

V gene TRBV6-5 combines with J gene TRBJ2-7; 10 bases fit TRBD2. There are 14 residues in the CDR3. Per germline, CDR1 MNHEY and CDR2 SVGAGI. Germline trimming cut 2 bases from V and 4 bases from J; bases unmatched to any gene: 2. The CDR3 spells CASSYRGLAYEQYF. CDR3 nucleotide sequence: TGTGCCAGCAGTTACAGGGGACTAGCGTACGAGCAGTACTTC.

In this sample, this clone turned up a few times. The chain carries TRBV7-9 and TRBJ1-6; unclear D gene. CDR3 size: 14 residues. Germline lookup yields CDR1 SEHNR and CDR2 FQNEAQ (reference sequence). V was pared by 0 bases and J by 6 bases, with 6 bases between. In nucleotides, the CDR3 is TGTGCCAGCAGCTTAGCGGCCCGTAATTCACCCCTCCACTTT. This gives the protein CASSLAARNSPLHF.

The chain employs TRBV5-6 and TRBJ1-1; D is unclear. The germline V gene encodes CDR1 SGHDT and CDR2 YYEEEE. The CDR3 has 14 amino acids. Between the trimmed V and J ends, which lost 1 base and 0 bases, there was a span of 7 bases. As DNA, the CDR3 is TGTGCCAGCAGCTTGTTTGGGCTGAACACTGAAGCTTTCTTT. Translation gives CASSLFGLNTEAFF.

The table lists this clone with a few counts. The chain carries TRBV15 and TRBJ2-7, with D hard to call. Looked up from germline, CDR1 is LNHNV and CDR2 is YYDKDF (reference sequence). V was pared by 1 base and J by 1 base, with 11 bases between. The CDR3 has 15 amino acids. CDR3 in DNA: TGTGCCACCAGCAGAGGAGGCGGAATATCCTACGAGCAGTACTTC. Protein product: CATSRGGGISYEQYF.

Only a few counts were recorded for this clone. This chain connects TRBV5-4 to TRBJ2-3; D may be TRBD1 (6 bases). Germline V lookup: CDR1 SGHNT, CDR2 YYREEE (reference sequence). V lost 2 bases and J 1 base, leaving 11 bases between the germline ends. CDR3 length equals 15 residues. CDR3 region: CASSFDRSRTDTQYF. CDR3 nucleotides: TGTGCCAGCAGCTTTGACAGGAGCCGCACAGATACGCAGTATTTT.

This chain connects TRBV29-1 to TRBJ1-1; D remains ambiguous. The CDR3 is 13 amino acids. Germline V gene lookup returns CDR1 SQVTM and CDR2 ANQGSEA. Trimming removed 2 bases from V and 6 bases from J, with 13 bases in between. The DNA for the CDR3 is TGCAGCGTTGAACTCACACCCAGTCCTGAAGCTTTCTTT. Protein sequence: CSVELTPSPEAFF.

This clone turned up a few times. CDR3 coding DNA: TGTGCCAGCAGCTGGGACTTATACACCGGGGAGCTGTTTTTT. Its protein product is CASSWDLYTGELFF. The V call is TRBV6-5, the J call TRBJ2-2; the D gene is possibly TRBD2 (6 bases). CDR1 MNHEY and CDR2 SVGAGI come from the germline V gene. V lost 6 bases and J lost 3, with 11 bases in between. This CDR3 has 14 amino acids.

The chain combines TRBV28 with TRBJ1-5; 7 bases align to TRBD1. Germline CDR1 and CDR2: MDHEN and SYDVKM. The CDR3 has 12 amino acids. V dropped 5 bases and J dropped 6; count of bases not matched to a gene: 1. The CDR3 spells CASSRGPQPQHF. CDR3 sequence (DNA): TGTGCCAGCAGTAGGGGGCCTCAGCCCCAGCATTTT.

The CDR3 DNA follows: TGTGCCAGCAGCTTAGTGGCAACCCTTTCCTACAATGAGCAGTTCTTC. This sequence encodes CASSLVATLSYNEQFF. This chain uses TRBV7-7 with TRBJ2-1; D is ambiguous. This CDR3 is built from 16 residues. The V gene's germline CDR1 is SSHAT and CDR2 FNYEAQ (reference sequence). The V and J ends lost 1 base and 1 base respectively, with 11 bases between them. Complete variable domain (other parts from reference TRBV7-7 and TRBJ2-1): GAGVSQSPRYKVTKRGQDVTLRCDPISSHATLYWYQQALGQGPEFLTYFNYEAQPDKSGLPSDRFSAERPEGSISTLTIQRTEQRDSAMYRCASSLVATLSYNEQFFGPGTRLTVL.

A few counts support this clone. This sequence joins TRBV27 and TRBJ2-2; 8 nucleotides match TRBD1. Germline V CDR1 and CDR2: MNHEY, SMNVEV (reference sequence). The length of the CDR3 is 12 residues. With V trimmed by 11 bases and J by 9 bases, 8 bases remained unmatched. The CDR3 loop reads CAAGTGSRELFF. CDR3 bases: TGTGCCGCCGGGACAGGTTCCAGGGAGCTGTTTTTT.

V usage is TRBV6-5 and J usage is TRBJ2-1, with D possibly TRBD2 on 5 matching bases. There are 15 residues in the CDR3. Per germline, CDR1 MNHEY and CDR2 SVGAGI. The V and J ends lost 7 bases and 0 bases respectively, with 13 bases between them. This chain's CDR3 is CASIGRGSSYNEQFF. The CDR3, as DNA: TGTGCCAGCATTGGACGGGGTAGCTCCTACAATGAGCAGTTCTTC.